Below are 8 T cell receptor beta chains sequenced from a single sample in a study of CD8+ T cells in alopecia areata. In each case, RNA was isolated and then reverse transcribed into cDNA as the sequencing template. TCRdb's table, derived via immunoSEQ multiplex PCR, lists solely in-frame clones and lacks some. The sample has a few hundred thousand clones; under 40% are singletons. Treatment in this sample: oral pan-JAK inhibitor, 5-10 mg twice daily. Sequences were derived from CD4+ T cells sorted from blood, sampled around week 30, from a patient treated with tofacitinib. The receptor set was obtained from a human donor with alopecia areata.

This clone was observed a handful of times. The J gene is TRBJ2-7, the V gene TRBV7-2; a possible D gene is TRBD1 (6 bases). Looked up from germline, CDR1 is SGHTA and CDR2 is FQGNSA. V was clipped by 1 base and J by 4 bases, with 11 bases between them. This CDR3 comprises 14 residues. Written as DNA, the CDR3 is TGTGCCAGCAGCTTAGACTCAGGGGCGTACGAGCAGTACTTC. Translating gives CASSLDSGAYEQYF.

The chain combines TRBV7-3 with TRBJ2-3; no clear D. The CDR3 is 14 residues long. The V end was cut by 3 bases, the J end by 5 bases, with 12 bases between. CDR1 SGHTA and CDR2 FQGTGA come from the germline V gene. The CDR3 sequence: CASSFSPVEDTQYF. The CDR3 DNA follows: TGTGCCAGCAGCTTCTCCCCCGTGGAAGATACGCAGTATTTT.

CDR3 bases: TGTGCCAGCAGCTTCGGGACAGGGGGCCCGGAATATGGCTACACCTTC. It codes for CASSFGTGGPEYGYTF. The chain joins TRBV7-9 to TRBJ1-2; 12 nucleotides match TRBD1. This CDR3 has 16 residues. Per the germline V gene, CDR1 is SEHNR and CDR2 is FQNEAQ (reference sequence). V was clipped by 3 bases and J by 5 bases; unmatched bases: 7.

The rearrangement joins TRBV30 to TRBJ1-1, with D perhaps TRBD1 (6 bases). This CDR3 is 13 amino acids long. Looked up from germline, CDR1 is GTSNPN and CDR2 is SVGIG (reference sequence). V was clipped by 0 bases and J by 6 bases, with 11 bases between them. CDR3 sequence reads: CAWSVLRGSEAFF. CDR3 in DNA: TGTGCCTGGAGTGTACTAAGGGGGTCTGAAGCTTTCTTT.

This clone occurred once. Here the CDR3 DNA reads TGCGCCAGCAGCAACGGACAGGGCGAGCAGTACTTC. Its translation is CASSNGQGEQYF. The gene calls are TRBV5-1 and TRBJ2-7, with TRBD1 matching over 8 bases. From germline, CDR1 is SGHRS and CDR2 YFSETQ. V trimming: 4 bases; J trimming: 6 bases; junction bases outside the gene matches: 3. The CDR3 has 12 residues.

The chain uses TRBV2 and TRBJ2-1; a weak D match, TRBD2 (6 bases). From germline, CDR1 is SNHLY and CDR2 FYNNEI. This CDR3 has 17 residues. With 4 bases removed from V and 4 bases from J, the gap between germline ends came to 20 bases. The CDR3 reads CASSVRANSGSYNEQFF. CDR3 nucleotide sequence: TGTGCCAGCAGTGTTAGGGCGAATAGCGGATCGTACAATGAGCAGTTCTTC.

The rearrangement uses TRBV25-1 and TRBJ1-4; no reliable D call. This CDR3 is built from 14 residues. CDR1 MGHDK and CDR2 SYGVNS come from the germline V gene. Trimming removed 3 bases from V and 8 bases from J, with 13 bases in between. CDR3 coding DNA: TGTGCCAGCAGTGAGCAAGGTCGAGGCGAAAAACTGTTTTTT. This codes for CASSEQGRGEKLFF.

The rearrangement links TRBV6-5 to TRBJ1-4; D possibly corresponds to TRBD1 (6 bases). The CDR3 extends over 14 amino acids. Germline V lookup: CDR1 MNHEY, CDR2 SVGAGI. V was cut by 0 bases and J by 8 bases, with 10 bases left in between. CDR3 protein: CASSYSMGAEKLFF. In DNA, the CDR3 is TGTGCCAGCAGTTACTCGATGGGGGCCGAAAAACTGTTTTTT.